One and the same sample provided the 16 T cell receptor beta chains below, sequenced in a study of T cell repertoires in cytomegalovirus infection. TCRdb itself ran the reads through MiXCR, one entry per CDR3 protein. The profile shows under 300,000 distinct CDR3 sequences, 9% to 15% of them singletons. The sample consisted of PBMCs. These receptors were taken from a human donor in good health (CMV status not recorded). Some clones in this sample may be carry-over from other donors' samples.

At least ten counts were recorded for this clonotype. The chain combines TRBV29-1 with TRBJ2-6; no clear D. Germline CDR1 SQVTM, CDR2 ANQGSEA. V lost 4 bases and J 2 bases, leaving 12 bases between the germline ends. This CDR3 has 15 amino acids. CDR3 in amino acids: CSVVDHEAGANVLTF. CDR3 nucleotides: TGCAGCGTTGTTGACCACGAAGCTGGGGCCAACGTCCTGACTTTC.

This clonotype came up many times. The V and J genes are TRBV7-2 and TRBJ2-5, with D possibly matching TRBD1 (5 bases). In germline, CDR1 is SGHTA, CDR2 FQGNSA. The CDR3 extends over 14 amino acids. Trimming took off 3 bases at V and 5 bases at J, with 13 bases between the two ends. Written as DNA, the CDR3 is TGTGCCAGCAGCTTTCTGACAGCCGATGAGACCCAGTACTTC. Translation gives CASSFLTADETQYF.

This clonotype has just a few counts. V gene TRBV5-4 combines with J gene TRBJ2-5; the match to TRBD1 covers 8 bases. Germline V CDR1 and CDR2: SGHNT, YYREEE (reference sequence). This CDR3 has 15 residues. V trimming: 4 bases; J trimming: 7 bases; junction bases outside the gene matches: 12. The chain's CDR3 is CASSPGQGGFGTQYF. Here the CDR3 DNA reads TGTGCCAGCAGCCCCGGACAGGGAGGTTTTGGGACCCAGTACTTC.

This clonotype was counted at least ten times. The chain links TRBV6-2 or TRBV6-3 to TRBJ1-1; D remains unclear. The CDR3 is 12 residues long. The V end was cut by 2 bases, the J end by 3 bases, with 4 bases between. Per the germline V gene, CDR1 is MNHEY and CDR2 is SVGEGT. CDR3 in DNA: TGTGCCAGCAGTTACCAGCACACTGAAGCTTTCTTT. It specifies CASSYQHTEAFF.

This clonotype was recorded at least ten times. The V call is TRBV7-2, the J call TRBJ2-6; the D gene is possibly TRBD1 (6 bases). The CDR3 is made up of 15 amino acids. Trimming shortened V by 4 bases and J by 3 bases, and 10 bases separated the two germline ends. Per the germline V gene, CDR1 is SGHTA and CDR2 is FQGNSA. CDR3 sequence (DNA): TGTGCCAGCAGCTCTACAGGGTTTGGGGCCAACGTCCTGACTTTC. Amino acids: CASSSTGFGANVLTF. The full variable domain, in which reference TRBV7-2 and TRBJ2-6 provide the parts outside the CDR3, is GAGVSQSPSNKVTEKGKDVELRCDPISGHTALYWYRQSLGQGLEFLIYFQGNSAPDKSGLPSDRFSAERTGGSVSTLTIQRTQQEDSAVYLCASSSTGFGANVLTFGAGSRLTVL.

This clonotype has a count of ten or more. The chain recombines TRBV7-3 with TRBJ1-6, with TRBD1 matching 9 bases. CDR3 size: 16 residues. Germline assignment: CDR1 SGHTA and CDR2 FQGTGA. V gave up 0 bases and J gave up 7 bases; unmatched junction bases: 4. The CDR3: CASSLTGQGVNSPLHF. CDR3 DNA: TGTGCCAGCAGCTTAACGGGACAGGGAGTGAATTCACCCCTCCACTTT.

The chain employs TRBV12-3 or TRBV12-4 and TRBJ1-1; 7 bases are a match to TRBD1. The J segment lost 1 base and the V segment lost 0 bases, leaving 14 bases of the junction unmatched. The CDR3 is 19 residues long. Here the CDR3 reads CASSLALLGSGTANTEAFF. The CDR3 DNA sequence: TGTGCCAGCAGTTTAGCGCTCTTAGGTTCCGGGACAGCGAACACTGAAGCTTTCTTT.

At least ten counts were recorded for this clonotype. CDR3 loop: CASSLAATAGRTQYF. The CDR3 nucleotides read TGTGCCAGCAGCTTAGCAGCGACAGCTGGACGTACGCAGTATTTT. The chain uses TRBV7-2 and TRBJ2-3; maybe TRBD1 (5 bases). Germline V gene sequence: CDR1 SGHTA, CDR2 FQGNSA. The CDR3 spans 15 residues. V was cut by 0 bases and J by 8 bases, with 15 bases left in between.

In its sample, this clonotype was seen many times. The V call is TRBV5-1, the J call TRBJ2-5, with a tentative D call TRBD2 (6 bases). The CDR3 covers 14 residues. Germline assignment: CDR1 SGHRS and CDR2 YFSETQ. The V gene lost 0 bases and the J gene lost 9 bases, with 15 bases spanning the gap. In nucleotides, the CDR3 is TGCGCCAGCAGCTTGGTGCTAGCGTTGGGGGCCCAGTACTTC. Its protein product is CASSLVLALGAQYF.

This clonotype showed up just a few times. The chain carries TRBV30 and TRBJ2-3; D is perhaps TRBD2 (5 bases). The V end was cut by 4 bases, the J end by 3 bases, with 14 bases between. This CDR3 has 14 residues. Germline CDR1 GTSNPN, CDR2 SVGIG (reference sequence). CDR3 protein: CAWTLAFMTDTQYF. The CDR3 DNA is TGTGCCTGGACCTTAGCGTTTATGACAGATACGCAGTATTTT.

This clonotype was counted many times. CDR3 loop: CASSPRQRGTEAFF. CDR3 DNA sequence: TGTGCCAGCAGCCCCCGACAGAGAGGAACTGAAGCTTTCTTT. V is TRBV7-2 and J is TRBJ1-1; the D gene is possibly TRBD1 (5 bases). The V end was cut by 5 bases, the J end by 5 bases, with 15 bases between. The CDR3 length is 14 residues. The V gene's germline CDR1 is SGHTA and CDR2 FQGNSA. Complete variable domain (other parts from reference TRBV7-2 and TRBJ1-1): GAGVSQSPSNKVTEKGKDVELRCDPISGHTALYWYRQSLGQGLEFLIYFQGNSAPDKSGLPSDRFSAERTGGSVSTLTIQRTQQEDSAVYLCASSPRQRGTEAFFGQGTRLTVV.

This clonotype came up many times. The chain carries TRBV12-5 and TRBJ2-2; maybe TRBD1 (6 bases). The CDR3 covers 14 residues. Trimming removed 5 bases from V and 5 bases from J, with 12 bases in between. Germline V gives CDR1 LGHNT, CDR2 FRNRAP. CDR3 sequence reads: CASGPARGTGELFF. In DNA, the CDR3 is TGTGCTAGTGGTCCTGCCAGGGGTACCGGGGAGCTGTTTTTT.

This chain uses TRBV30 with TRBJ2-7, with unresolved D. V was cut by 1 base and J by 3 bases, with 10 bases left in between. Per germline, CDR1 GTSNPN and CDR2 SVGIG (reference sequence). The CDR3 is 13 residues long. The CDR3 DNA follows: TGTGCCTGGAGTGGACTTCCAATCTACGAGCAGTACTTC. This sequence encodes CAWSGLPIYEQYF.

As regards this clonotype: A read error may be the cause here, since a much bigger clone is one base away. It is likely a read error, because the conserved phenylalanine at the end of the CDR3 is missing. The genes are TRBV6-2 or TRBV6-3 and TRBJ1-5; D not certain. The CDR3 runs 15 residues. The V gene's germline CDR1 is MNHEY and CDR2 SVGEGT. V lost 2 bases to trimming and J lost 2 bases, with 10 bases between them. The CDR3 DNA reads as TGTGCCAGCAGTTACCGCGCGTGGGGCAATCAGCCCCAGCATTAT. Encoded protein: CASSYRAWGNQPQHY.

CDR3 bases: TGTGCCAGCAGCCAAGAGCGCGGCACCGGGGAGCTGTTTTTT. Amino acids: CASSQERGTGELFF. The genes are TRBV14 and TRBJ2-2, with no clear D. V was pared by 0 bases and J by 4 bases, with 6 bases between. The CDR3 has 14 amino acids. CDR1 and CDR2 (germline): SGHDN, FVKESK.

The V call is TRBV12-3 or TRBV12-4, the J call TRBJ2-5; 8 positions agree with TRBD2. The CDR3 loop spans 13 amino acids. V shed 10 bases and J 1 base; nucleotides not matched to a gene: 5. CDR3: CATSGGAQETQYF. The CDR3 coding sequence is TGTGCCACCTCGGGAGGGGCCCAAGAGACCCAGTACTTC.